This paragraph covers one T cell receptor beta chain sequence. The data originate from a study of patients and donors after allogeneic stem cell transplantation. Trimming took 5 bases from V and 0 from J, leaving 14 bases between them. The CDR3 loop spans 15 amino acids. Germline V gene sequence: CDR1 SGHAT, CDR2 FQNNGV. From the RT-PCR reads, TCRdb called clonotypes with MiXCR, one entry per CDR3 protein. The sample contains hundreds of thousands of distinct CDR3 sequences, 16% of which appear only once. Input material: blood, either unsorted or a sorted T cell fraction (not recorded which). The chain employs TRBV11-2 and TRBJ2-7; TRBD2 is a possible D gene (6 bases). The TCR comes from a human donor who was either an allogeneic HSCT recipient or a stem cell or donor lymphocyte infusion donor (not recorded which). It is not recorded whose cells these are; they may come from a transplant donor. The CDR3 is CASSPRGGRSYEQYF. The CDR3 DNA reads as TGTGCCAGCAGCCCAAGGGGAGGCCGCTCCTACGAGCAGTACTTC.